These 9 T cell receptor beta chains were sequenced from one sample in a study of T cell responses to AZD1222 COVID-19 vaccine (dated by TCRdb to about 2021). Read against the paper, the sample's time point label means: baseline before first vaccination. The library was built by means of the immunoSEQ multiplex PCR assay. Here the immuneACCESS table is served through TCRdb, limited to in-frame sequences with V and J called. Missing clones are a known gap in these copies; in checked studies unresolved V genes cover under half, and the rest lacks a known reason. This sample holds more than 95,000 clones; 70% to 90% were observed only once. The top ten hold 4.2% of the sample. The sample in question was peripheral blood, obtained on day 0 of AZD1222 vaccination. The receptors shown here come from an adult in good health.

The CDR3 region is CASSKRGGTDTQYF. Here the CDR3 DNA reads TGCGCCAGCAGCAAGCGGGGGGGCACAGATACGCAGTATTTT. The V and J genes are TRBV4-1 and TRBJ2-3, with TRBD2 matching over 9 bases. The V segment lost 5 bases and the J segment 1 base; nucleotides outside the gene matches: 1. The CDR3 covers 14 residues. Germline V gene sequence: CDR1 MGHRA, CDR2 YSYEKL.

With respect to this clone: One end of the junction fails to match germline, which may point to a read error. The CDR3: CASSQGTSYDEQFF. The DNA for the CDR3 is TGTGCCAGCAGCCAAGGGACTAGCTACGATGAGCAGTTCTTC. This rearrangement joins TRBV3-1 (or the pseudogene TRBV3-2) to TRBJ2-1; 8 bases align to TRBD2. The V gene's germline CDR1 is LGHDT and CDR2 YNNKEL (reference sequence). This CDR3 has 14 residues.

There are a few counts of this clone. The rearrangement links TRBV5-4 to TRBJ1-1, with 7 bases identical to TRBD1. Germline V lookup: CDR1 SGHNT, CDR2 YYREEE (reference sequence). This CDR3 is 13 amino acids long. Trimming cost V 2 bases and J 10 bases; bases outside gene matches: 8. The CDR3 reads CASSFNRGGGAFF. The CDR3, as DNA: TGTGCCAGCAGCTTCAACAGGGGCGGGGGAGCTTTCTTT.

This clone was detected once. The genes are TRBV12-3 or TRBV12-4 and TRBJ2-7; D perhaps matches TRBD1 (5 bases). V shed 1 base and J shed 9 bases, with 7 bases lying between them. CDR3 length: 11 amino acids. CDR3 nucleotides: TGTGCCAGCAGTTTAGAGGGGTTGCAGTACTTC. It is translated as CASSLEGLQYF.

The chain links TRBV5-1 to TRBJ2-5; 8 positions agree with TRBD1. The CDR3 is 14 residues long. With V trimmed by 4 bases and J by 4 bases, 6 bases remained unmatched. In germline, CDR1 is SGHRS, CDR2 YFSETQ. The CDR3 DNA sequence: TGCGCCAGCAGCGAAATCGACAGGGGAGAGACCCAGTACTTC. Translation: CASSEIDRGETQYF. Supplemented by reference TRBV5-1 and TRBJ2-5, the full variable domain reads KAGVTQTPRYLIKTRGQQVTLSCSPISGHRSVSWYQQTPGQGLQFLFEYFSETQRNKGNFPGRFSGRQFSNSRSEMNVSTLELGDSALYLCASSEIDRGETQYFGPGTRLLVL.

The V gene is TRBV27, the J gene TRBJ2-1; D may match TRBD1 or TRBD2 (5 bases each). V lost 3 bases and J 0 bases, leaving 9 bases between the germline ends. CDR1 is MNHEY and CDR2 is SMNVEV in the germline V gene (reference sequence). The CDR3 length is 15 residues. The CDR3 loop reads CASSLGRVSYNEQFF. Here the CDR3 DNA reads TGTGCCAGCAGTTTGGGGCGGGTCTCCTACAATGAGCAGTTCTTC.

The chain uses TRBV19 and TRBJ2-7; D may be TRBD1 or TRBD2 (5 bases each). Trimming took off 6 bases at V and 0 bases at J, with 15 bases between the two ends. The germline CDR1 and CDR2 sequences are LNHDA and SQIVND (reference sequence). The CDR3 contains 15 residues. The DNA of the CDR3 is TGTGCCAGTAGCACCCGGGACGAACACTCCTACGAGCAGTACTTC. Translated, it gives CASSTRDEHSYEQYF.

This chain links TRBV6-5 with TRBJ2-5; D gene uncertain. The germline CDR1 and CDR2 sequences are MNHEY and SVGAGI. The CDR3 has 12 amino acids. V was clipped by 6 bases and J by 7 bases, with 12 bases between them. The CDR3 DNA follows: TGTGCCAGCAGACACCCTGTGGGGACCCAGTACTTC. Residues: CASRHPVGTQYF.

This clone is a singleton in its sample. This sequence joins TRBV9 and TRBJ1-3, with 8 bases aligning to TRBD1. The junction had 10 bases not matched to a gene; V was cut back by 4 bases and J by 4 bases. This CDR3 is 16 amino acids long. Germline lookup yields CDR1 SGDLS and CDR2 YYNGEE. The CDR3 DNA reads as TGTGCCAGCAGCCCCCACACCGGGACAGGCGGAAACACCATATATTTT. This codes for CASSPHTGTGGNTIYF.